This T cell receptor (beta chain) appears in the sequencing data of a study of Tregs in tolerant kidney transplant recipients. Germline CDR1 is SGDLS and CDR2 is YYNGEE. The V segment lost 0 bases and the J segment 5 bases; nucleotides outside the gene matches: 3. The CDR3 extends over 15 amino acids. Some clones are missing from TCRdb's copy, which holds only in-frame ones; the method was immunoSEQ multiplex PCR. Of tens of thousands of clones listed, about 89% are singletons. The chain couples TRBV9 to TRBJ2-2, with 8 bases that match TRBD2. The input for sequencing was CD4+ T cells from blood, taken before the transplant. This clonotype was sampled from a human donor who received a combined kidney and bone marrow transplant. The CDR3: CASSVAGGPTGELFF. The CDR3 nucleotides read TGTGCCAGCAGCGTAGCGGGAGGGCCTACCGGGGAGCTGTTTTTT.